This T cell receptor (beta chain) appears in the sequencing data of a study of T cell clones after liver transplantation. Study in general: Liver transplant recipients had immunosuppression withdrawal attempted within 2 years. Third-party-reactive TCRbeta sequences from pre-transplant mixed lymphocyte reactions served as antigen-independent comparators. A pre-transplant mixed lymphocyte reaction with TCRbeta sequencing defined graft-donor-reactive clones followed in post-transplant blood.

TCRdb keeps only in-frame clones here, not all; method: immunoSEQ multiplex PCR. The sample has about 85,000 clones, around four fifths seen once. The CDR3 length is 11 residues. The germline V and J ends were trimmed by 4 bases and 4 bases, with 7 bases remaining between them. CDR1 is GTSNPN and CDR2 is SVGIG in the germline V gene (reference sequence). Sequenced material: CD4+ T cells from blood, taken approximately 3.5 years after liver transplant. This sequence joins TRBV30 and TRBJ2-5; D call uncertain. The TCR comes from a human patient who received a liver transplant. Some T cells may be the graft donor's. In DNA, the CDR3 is TGTGCCTGGACTCAAGGAGAGACCCAGTACTTC. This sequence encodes CAWTQGETQYF.